This T cell receptor (beta chain) was identified in a study of T cells in localized non-small cell lung cancer. Study-level points and caveats: Adjacent uninvolved lung had the highest clonality, suggesting focused antigen responses. Researchers found a median around 58 of the top 100 tumor clones in adjacent lung.

CDR3 length: 16 amino acids. The V gene end was trimmed by 5 bases and the J gene end by 5 bases; junction bases not matched to a gene: 12. Germline V lookup: CDR1 PRHDT, CDR2 FYEKMQ (reference sequence). Measured with immunoSEQ multiplex PCR; TCRdb has only the in-frame clones, and not every one. This sample carries roughly 90,000 clones, about nine tenths of them seen once, and the ten largest clones take 4.1%. As to this clone: Its specificity is unknown.

The starting material was PBMCs, obtained before any cancer treatment. This TCR was sampled from a woman aged 40-70 years with stage II squamous cell lung carcinoma. The chain joins TRBV13 to TRBJ2-7; 10 bases map to TRBD2. The CDR3 DNA follows: TGTGCCAGCAGCCTTCGGACTAGCGGAGCCGGGAACGAGCAGTACTTC. Its translation: CASSLRTSGAGNEQYF. Supplemented by reference TRBV13 and TRBJ2-7, the full variable domain reads AAGVIQSPRHLIKEKRETATLKCYPIPRHDTVYWYQQGPGQDPQFLISFYEKMQSDKGSIPDRFSAQQFSDYHSELNMSSLELGDSALYFCASSLRTSGAGNEQYFGPGTRLTVT.